One T cell receptor beta chain is described in this entry. Its specific antigen is unknown. No quality values exist for individual bases; no much larger clone is one base distant. The roughly 38 donors, aged roughly 6 to 95 years, were systemically healthy Caucasian individuals from Russia. Approximately 10 milliliters of peripheral blood were collected from each donor into EDTA-treated Vacutainer tubes. Ficoll-Paque density-gradient centrifugation was used to isolate PBMCs, with at least 6 million per sample. Total RNA, at least 6 micrograms per sample, was extracted from PBMCs with Trizol reagent. For every donor, an aliquot of PBMCs went through flow cytometry to measure the percentages of naive CD45RAhigh/CD27high T cells. These data originate in a study of blood T cells in healthy people across ages (dated by TCRdb to about 2015). Looking at the study overall: In model experiments, template switching captured about one uniquely barcoded TCR beta cDNA molecule for every two T cells. Age-related changes in TCR beta repertoire diversity were measured in the study by deep sequencing normalized with unique cDNA molecular identifiers. The donors were divided into four age groups: young (average about 16 years), middle-aged (about 40), aged (about 62) and long-lived (approximately 74). The study analyzed two additional independent replicas of 1 million unique cDNA reads from the same blood draw for two donors, one aged 18 to 30 and one aged 80 or older. Overall results and qualifications from the work: Estimates of total diversity from one million sequenced T cells were regarded as lower bounds and underestimates. Observed TCR beta diversity per million T cells fell roughly linearly with age, and a significant reduction was already apparent by age approximately 40. Observed TCR beta diversity correlated strongly with the percentage of naive T cells measured by flow cytometry. Compared with the aged group, the long-lived group had more naive CD4+ T cells, fewer expanded clones and increased TCR diversity, a pattern suggesting age selection. The CMV infection status of donors was not known, potentially confounding age-related changes in expanded clonotypes. Since profiling was done on bulk unsorted PBMCs, naive and antigen-experienced compartments could not be conclusively compared.

From cysteine to phenylalanine, the CDR3 is 12 amino acids long. Left in the record is the CDR3 DNA by itself, 36 bases read in frame from the first base. V is cut by 5 bases and J by 9 bases, and the space between the germline ends is 10 bases. According to the germline V gene, CDR1 reads SGHVS and CDR2 reads FQNEAQ. Libraries were constructed by 5' RACE. TCRdb records Illumina HiSeq 2500 as the sequencer. A second PCR of about 7 to 12 cycles was run with a J-beta primer mix and a sample-barcoded 5' primer. Each TCR beta cDNA molecule received a unique molecular identifier from a template-switch 5' adaptor carrying 12 random nucleotides. At least 2.5 million CDR3-containing paired-end reads were obtained from each sample. First-strand cDNA was synthesized from all RNA with the Mint cDNA synthesis kit, primed by a TRBC-specific oligonucleotide. All cDNA was treated with uracil-DNA glycosylase and then went through a first 18-cycle PCR with the universal primers M1SS and BC2_uni_R. The study's processing was this. Each sample was normalized by randomly selecting 1 million high-quality reads, each carrying a distinct molecular identifier. Reads with shared molecular identifiers were discarded instead of being binned into consensus sequences. MiTCR, set to a Q25 quality threshold and the strictest error-elimination algorithm, was used for CDR3 identification, clonotype clustering and error correction. A nonparametric unseen species model with Euler transformation was used to estimate a lower bound on total TCR beta diversity. The public reads were quality trimmed at Q25 with fastp and then assembled into clones with MiXCR by TCRdb, keeping productive beta chains. Each CDR3 protein appears once, grouped with its most common genes and DNA. The V and J calls were determined by TCRdb, not by the authors. Recorded for this sample are approximately 900,000 distinct CDR3 sequences; around 29% of them occurred a single time. Around 9.6% of the sample comes from the top ten.

These data also featured in a second study, about T cells of mothers and their children. As noted in the second study: Nine systemically healthy Caucasian individuals, comprising three mothers and their six children, were included as donors. cDNA synthesis consumed the entire amount of extracted RNA, loaded at about 1.5 ug RNA in each 15 ul reaction. In the second PCR, the M1S primer added sample barcodes and 2-4 random nucleotides. Over 8.5 million TCR beta CDR3 reads were obtained for each mother, and 2.5 million to 3.5 million reads were obtained for each child. In both related and unrelated pairs, thymic selection shapes the output of TCR recombination in a similar way, with inherited differences having only a minor effect. Normalized repertoire overlap was always slightly but never significantly higher in related than unrelated mother-child pairs. No persistent microchimeric T cell clones were found, with a detection sensitivity of 80 to 100 clones per million clonotypes. Deep NGS was used in the study to compare the TCR beta repertoires of mothers and children and to look for features that separate related mother-child pairs from unrelated individuals. The mean age was 40 +/- 4 years for the mothers and approximately 11 +/- 4 years for the children. Libraries were sequenced on Illumina HiSeq 2000 with 100+100 nt paired-end reads after adapter ligation with NEBNext reagents. Mother and child libraries were prepared a month apart and sequenced in separate runs to prevent cross-contamination. For each donor, somewhere between 500,000 and 2,000,000 distinct TCR beta clonotypes were identified. Naive TCR beta clonotypes were estimated from low-frequency clonotypes matched to each donor's FACS-determined naive share, without sorting.

In this chain, TRBV7-8 is recombined with TRBJ1-4, with no D gene named confidently. The sequence came from a woman aged 35 to 49 in good health. The sample comprised blood. The DNA is TGTGCCAGCAGCCCCGCCACCCAAAAACTGTTTTTT. It encodes CASSPATQKLFF.